This TCR beta chain was retrieved from a study of T cell responses to AZD1222 COVID-19 vaccine. Whole-study results and caveats: Baseline seropositivity characterized only a handful of AZD1222 recipients. Epitopes outside B.1.351 and B.1.1.7 mutated regions reportedly drew nearly half of spike TCRs. Samples come after the peak T cell response, not at day 14.

Comments on this clone: The target antigen is unknown.

The data were produced by immunoSEQ multiplex PCR, yet TCRdb's version contains in-frame clones alone and is incomplete. The table has about 83,000 clones, approximately 87% seen once; the top ten hold 4.7%. The CDR3 loop spans 14 amino acids. V lost 6 bases to trimming and J lost 6 bases; unmatched junction nucleotides: 8. The germline V gene encodes CDR1 LNHDA and CDR2 SQIVND (reference sequence). Sequenced here: peripheral blood, sampled on day 0 of MenACWY control vaccination. The rearrangement uses TRBV19 and TRBJ1-2, with 9 bases that match TRBD1. The clonotype was recovered from an adult in good health. CDR3 nucleotide sequence: TGTGCCAGTAGGGAACAGGGGGCGCGAGATGGCTACACCTTC. Its protein is CASREQGARDGYTF.